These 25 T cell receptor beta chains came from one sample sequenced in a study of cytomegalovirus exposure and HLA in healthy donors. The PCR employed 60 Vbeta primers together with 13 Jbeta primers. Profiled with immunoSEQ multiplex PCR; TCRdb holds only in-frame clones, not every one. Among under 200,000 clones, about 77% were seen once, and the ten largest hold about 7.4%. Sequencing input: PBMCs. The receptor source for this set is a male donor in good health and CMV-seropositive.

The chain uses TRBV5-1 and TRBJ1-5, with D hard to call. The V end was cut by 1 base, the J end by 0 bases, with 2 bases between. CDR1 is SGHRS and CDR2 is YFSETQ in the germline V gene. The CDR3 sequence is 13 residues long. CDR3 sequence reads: CASSLYSNQPQHF. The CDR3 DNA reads TGCGCCAGCAGCTTGTATAGCAATCAGCCCCAGCATTTT.

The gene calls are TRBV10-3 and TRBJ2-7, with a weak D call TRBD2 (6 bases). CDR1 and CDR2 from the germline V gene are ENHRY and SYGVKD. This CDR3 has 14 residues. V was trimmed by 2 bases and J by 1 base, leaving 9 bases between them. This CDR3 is CAISELGGSYEQYF. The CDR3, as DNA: TGTGCCATCAGTGAGCTGGGGGGATCCTACGAGCAGTACTTC.

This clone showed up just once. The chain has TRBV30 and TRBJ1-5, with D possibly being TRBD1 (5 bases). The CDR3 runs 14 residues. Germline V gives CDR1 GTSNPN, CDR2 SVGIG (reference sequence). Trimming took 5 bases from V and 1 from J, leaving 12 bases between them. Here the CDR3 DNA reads TGTGCCTGGGCCCAGGGAGGGAGCAATCAGCCCCAGCATTTT. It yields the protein CAWAQGGSNQPQHF.

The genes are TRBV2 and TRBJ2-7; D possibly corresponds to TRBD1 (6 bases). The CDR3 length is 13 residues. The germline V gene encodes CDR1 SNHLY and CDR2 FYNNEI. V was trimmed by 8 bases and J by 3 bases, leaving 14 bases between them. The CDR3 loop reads CASARDTLYEQYF. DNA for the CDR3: TGTGCCAGCGCCCGGGACACACTCTACGAGCAGTACTTC. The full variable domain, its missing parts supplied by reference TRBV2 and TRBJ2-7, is EPEVTQTPSHQVTQMGQEVILRCVPISNHLYFYWYRQILGQKVEFLVSFYNNEISEKSEIFDDQFSVERPDGSNFTLKIRSTKLEDSAMYFCASARDTLYEQYFGPGTRLTVT.

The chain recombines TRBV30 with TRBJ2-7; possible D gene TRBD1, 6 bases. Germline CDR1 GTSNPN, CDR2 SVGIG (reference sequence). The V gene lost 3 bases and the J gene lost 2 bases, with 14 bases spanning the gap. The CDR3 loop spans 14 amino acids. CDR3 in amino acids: CAWSHEGDTYEQYF. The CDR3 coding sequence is TGTGCCTGGAGCCACGAAGGGGACACCTACGAGCAGTACTTC.

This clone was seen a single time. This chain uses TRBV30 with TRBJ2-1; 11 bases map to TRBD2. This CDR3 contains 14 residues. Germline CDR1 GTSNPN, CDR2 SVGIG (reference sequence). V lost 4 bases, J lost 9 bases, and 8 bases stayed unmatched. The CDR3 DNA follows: TGTGCCTGGAATCCGGGACTAGCGGTGAGTGAGCAGTTCTTC. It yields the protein CAWNPGLAVSEQFF.

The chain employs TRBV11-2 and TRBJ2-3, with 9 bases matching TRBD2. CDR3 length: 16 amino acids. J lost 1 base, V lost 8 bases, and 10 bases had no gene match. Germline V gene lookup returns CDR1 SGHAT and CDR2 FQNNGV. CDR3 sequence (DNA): TGTGCCAGCGGATCACGCCTAGCGGGGCGCACAGATACGCAGTATTTT. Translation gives CASGSRLAGRTDTQYF.

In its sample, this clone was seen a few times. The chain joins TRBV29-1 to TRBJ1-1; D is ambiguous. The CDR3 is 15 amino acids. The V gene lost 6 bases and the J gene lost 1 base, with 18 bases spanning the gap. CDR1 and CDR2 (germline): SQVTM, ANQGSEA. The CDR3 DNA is TGCAGCGTCATCGATTTGGTAACAGCGAACACTGAAGCTTTCTTT. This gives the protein CSVIDLVTANTEAFF.

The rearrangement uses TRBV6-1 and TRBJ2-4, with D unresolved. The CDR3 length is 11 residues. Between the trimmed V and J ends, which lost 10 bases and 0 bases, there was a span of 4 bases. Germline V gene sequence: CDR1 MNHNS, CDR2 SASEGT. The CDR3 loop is CAIQAKNIQYF. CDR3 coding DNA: TGTGCCATCCAAGCCAAAAACATTCAGTACTTC.

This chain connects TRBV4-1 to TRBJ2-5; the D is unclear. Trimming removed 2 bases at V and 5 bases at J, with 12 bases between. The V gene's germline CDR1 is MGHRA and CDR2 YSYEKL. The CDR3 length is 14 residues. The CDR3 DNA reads TGCGCCAGCAGCCAATCTGCCGGGTCGGAGACCCAGTACTTC. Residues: CASSQSAGSETQYF.

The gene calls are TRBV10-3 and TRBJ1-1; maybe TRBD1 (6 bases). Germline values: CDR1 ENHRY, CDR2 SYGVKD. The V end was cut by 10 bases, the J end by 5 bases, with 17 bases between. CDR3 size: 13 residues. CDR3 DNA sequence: TGTGCCACTCGGGACACCACTATAACTGAAGCTTTCTTT. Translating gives CATRDTTITEAFF.

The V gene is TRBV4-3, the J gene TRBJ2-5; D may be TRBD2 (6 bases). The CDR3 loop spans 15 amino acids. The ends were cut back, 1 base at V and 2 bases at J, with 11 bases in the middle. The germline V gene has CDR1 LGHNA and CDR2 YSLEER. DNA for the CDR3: TGCGCCAGCAGCCAAGGCGCGGGGTTACAAGAGACCCAGTACTTC. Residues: CASSQGAGLQETQYF.

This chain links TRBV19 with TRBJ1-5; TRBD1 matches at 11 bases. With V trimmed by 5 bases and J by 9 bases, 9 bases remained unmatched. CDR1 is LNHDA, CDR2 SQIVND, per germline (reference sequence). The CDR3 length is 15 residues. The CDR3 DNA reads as TGTGCCAGTAGTCCGCGGACAGGGGGCGCCGGGCCCCAGCATTTT. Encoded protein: CASSPRTGGAGPQHF.

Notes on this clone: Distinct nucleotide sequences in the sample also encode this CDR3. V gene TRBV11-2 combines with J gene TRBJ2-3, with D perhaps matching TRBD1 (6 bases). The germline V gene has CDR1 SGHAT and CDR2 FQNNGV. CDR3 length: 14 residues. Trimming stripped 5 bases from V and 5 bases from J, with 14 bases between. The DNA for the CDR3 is TGTGCCAGCAGCCCAGGGACAAGGGGAGATACGCAGTATTTT. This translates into CASSPGTRGDTQYF.

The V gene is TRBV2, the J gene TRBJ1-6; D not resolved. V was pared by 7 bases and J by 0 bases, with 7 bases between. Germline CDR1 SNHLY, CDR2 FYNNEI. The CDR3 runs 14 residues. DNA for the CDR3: TGTGCCAGCATTGGGAGCTCCTATAATTCACCCCTCCACTTT. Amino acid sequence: CASIGSSYNSPLHF.

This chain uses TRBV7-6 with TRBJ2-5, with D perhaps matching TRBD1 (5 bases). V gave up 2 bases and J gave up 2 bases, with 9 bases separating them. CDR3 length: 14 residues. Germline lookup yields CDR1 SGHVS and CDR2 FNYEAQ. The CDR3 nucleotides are TGTGCCAGCAGCTTACGCAGGGTACAAGAGACCCAGTACTTC. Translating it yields CASSLRRVQETQYF.

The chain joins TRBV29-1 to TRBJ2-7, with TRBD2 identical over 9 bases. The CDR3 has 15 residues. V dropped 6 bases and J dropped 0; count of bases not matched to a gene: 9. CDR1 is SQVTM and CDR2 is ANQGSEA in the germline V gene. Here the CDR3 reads CSVTGTSKSSYEQYF. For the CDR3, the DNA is TGCAGCGTAACCGGGACTAGCAAGAGCTCCTACGAGCAGTACTTC.

This CDR3 reads CASSRGGQGGNYGYTF. The CDR3 DNA follows: TGTGCCAGCAGCAGGGGGGGACAGGGAGGAAACTATGGCTACACCTTC. The rearrangement links TRBV6-4 to TRBJ1-2, with 9 positions matching TRBD1. The CDR3 runs 16 residues. Germline CDR1 reads MRHNA; CDR2 reads SNTAGT. After removal of 6 bases from V and 2 bases from J, the junction contained 10 bases not matched to a gene.

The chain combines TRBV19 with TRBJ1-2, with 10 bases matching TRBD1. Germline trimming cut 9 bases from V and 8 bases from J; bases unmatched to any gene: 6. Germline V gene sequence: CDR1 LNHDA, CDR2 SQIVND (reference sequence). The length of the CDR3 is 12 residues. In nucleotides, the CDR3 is TGTGCCAGCTTGGGACAGGGGTGGGGCTACACCTTC. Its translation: CASLGQGWGYTF.

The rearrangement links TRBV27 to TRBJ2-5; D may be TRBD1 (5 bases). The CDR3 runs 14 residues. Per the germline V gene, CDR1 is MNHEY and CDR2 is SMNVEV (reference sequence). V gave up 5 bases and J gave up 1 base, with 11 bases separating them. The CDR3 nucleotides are TGTGCCAGCAGTAAACAGGCCCTCCAAGAGACCCAGTACTTC. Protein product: CASSKQALQETQYF.

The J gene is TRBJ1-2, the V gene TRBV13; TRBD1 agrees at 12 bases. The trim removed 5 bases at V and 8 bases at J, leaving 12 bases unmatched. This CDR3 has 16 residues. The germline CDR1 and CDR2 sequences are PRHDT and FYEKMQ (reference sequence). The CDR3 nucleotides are TGTGCCAGCAGCCCCTCCGGGACAGGGGGCTGGCAGGGCTACACCTTC. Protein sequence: CASSPSGTGGWQGYTF.

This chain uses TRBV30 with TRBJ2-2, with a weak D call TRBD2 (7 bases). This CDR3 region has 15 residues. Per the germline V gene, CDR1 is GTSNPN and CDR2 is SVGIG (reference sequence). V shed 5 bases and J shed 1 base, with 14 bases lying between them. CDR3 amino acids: CAWSTGTMNTGELFF. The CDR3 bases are TGTGCCTGGTCTACAGGGACTATGAACACCGGGGAGCTGTTTTTT. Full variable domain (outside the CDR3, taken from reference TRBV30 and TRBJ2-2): SQTIHQWPATLVQPVGSPLSLECTVEGTSNPNLYWYRQAAGRGLQLLFYSVGIGQISSEVPQNLSASRPQDRQFILSSKKLLLSDSGFYLCAWSTGTMNTGELFFGEGSRLTVL.

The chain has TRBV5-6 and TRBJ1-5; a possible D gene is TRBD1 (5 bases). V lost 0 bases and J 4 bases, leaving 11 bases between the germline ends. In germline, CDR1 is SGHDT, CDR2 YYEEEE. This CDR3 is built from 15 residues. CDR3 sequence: CASSLGGQGNQPQHF. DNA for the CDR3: TGTGCCAGCAGCTTGGGTGGGCAGGGTAATCAGCCCCAGCATTTT.

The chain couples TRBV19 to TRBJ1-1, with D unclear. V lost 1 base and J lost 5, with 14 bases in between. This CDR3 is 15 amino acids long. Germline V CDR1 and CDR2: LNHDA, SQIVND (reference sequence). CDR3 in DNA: TGTGCCAGTAGTATAGGGAACCTTGCGGGGACTGAAGCTTTCTTT. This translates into CASSIGNLAGTEAFF.

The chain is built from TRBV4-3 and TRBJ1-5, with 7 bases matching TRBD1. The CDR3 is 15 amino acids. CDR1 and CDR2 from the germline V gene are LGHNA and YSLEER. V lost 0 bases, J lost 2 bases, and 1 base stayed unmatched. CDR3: CASSQDGQGNQPQHF. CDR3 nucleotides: TGCGCCAGCAGCCAAGACGGACAGGGCAATCAGCCCCAGCATTTT.